This TCR beta chain is from a study of Graves' ophthalmopathy and Graves' hyperthyroidism. Patients with other autoimmune diseases, uncontrolled infections, pregnancy or lactation were excluded. Amplified TCR beta CDR3 regions were obtained using RNA transcripts as template. First-round RT-PCR employed HTBI primers, with a second-round multiplex PCR after it. TCRdb passed the multiplex PCR reads through MiXCR, listing each CDR3 protein once. The sample yields around 340,000 distinct CDR3 sequences, 17% seen once. This clonotype was seen ten or more times. The antigen is unknown. General study points: Prediction of ophthalmopathy progression reached roughly 64% sensitivity and approximately 74% specificity.

Sequenced material: peripheral blood. The sequence was collected from an adult man with Graves' ophthalmopathy.

The DNA of the CDR3 is TGTGCCAGCAGCAAAGCCCCCGGGACAGGGTTTGAAGCTTTCTTT. Its translation is CASSKAPGTGFEAFF. V usage is TRBV7-2 and J usage is TRBJ1-1; 9 bases fit TRBD1. Unmatched junction bases numbered 11, after V lost 5 bases and J lost 7 bases. The CDR3 loop spans 15 amino acids. Germline V gene lookup returns CDR1 SGHTA and CDR2 FQGNSA.